Sequencing of this TCR beta chain was carried out in a study of T-cell memory formation after mild COVID-19. The wider study: Among the donors, TCR clusters were largely specific to each donor. Study outcomes and limitations: Cross-reactive memory apparently joined, as some responding clones appeared in pre-infection memory.

It was 5'RACE with constant-segment primers that produced the TCR alpha and TCR beta cDNA libraries, which carried sample barcodes and UMIs. TCRdb fed the 5' RACE reads into MiXCR, producing one record per CDR3 protein. The sample carries fewer than 600,000 distinct CDR3 sequences, about 22% recorded once. The trim removed 3 bases at V and 1 base at J, leaving 5 bases unmatched. Germline values: CDR1 LGHDT, CDR2 YNNKEL (reference sequence). This CDR3 contains 15 residues. This clonotype has a handful of counts. Its antigen is not identified. The receptor was derived from an adult woman who had mild COVID-19 (a few samples of this study predate the infection). Cell type and time point are not known. The chain links TRBV3-1 to TRBJ1-1; TRBD1 aligns across 7 bases. Specimen: PBMCs or a T cell subset sorted from them (not recorded which). In DNA, the CDR3 is TGTGCCAGCAGCCACTCCGGGACAGCGAACACTGAAGCTTTCTTT. Protein: CASSHSGTANTEAFF.